The clone carrying this T cell receptor (beta chain) was observed a handful of times. What it binds is not known. The sample is drawn from a study of cytomegalovirus exposure and HLA in healthy donors. Study conclusions and caveats: Most TCR sequences proved rare, with some public TCRs found in many donors.

In the PCR, 60 Vbeta and 13 Jbeta primers were used. Generated by immunoSEQ multiplex PCR, the TCRdb table keeps only in-frame clones and is missing some. This table holds 100,000 to 150,000 clones, around 82% found once. The sequence came from a man aged 40-50 years in good health and CMV-seronegative. Sequencing was performed on PBMCs.

CDR3 residues: CASSFRWAANQPQHF. CDR3 coding DNA: TGTGCCAGCAGCTTCCGGTGGGCAGCTAATCAGCCCCAGCATTTT. The chain combines TRBV5-6 with TRBJ1-5; no clear D. Trimming took 2 bases from V and 4 from J, leaving 13 bases between them. Germline CDR1 SGHDT, CDR2 YYEEEE. The CDR3 sequence is 15 residues long.